Reported below is one T cell receptor beta chain. The data were obtained in a study of blood T cell repertoires in COVID-19. Per the authors' pipeline: Amplified reference gene primers provided the basis for estimating nucleated cell counts. Repertoires were generated with immunoSEQ multiplex PCR, while TCRdb's copy carries only in-frame clones and drops some. That table is the source of V, J and clone size, and D and trimming were worked out from the DNA. The top ten hold about 8.3% of the sample, which has 150,000 to 200,000 clones, roughly 80% seen once. The V and J ends lost 4 bases and 3 bases, in that order; junction bases with no gene match: 9. The CDR3 sequence is 17 residues long. Per the germline V gene, CDR1 is SGHTA and CDR2 is FQGNSA.

Material: peripheral blood. The genes are TRBV7-2 and TRBJ2-1, with 10 bases fitting TRBD1. This TCR was sampled from a woman aged 70 to 79 with COVID-19, enrolled during active disease. The chain's CDR3 is CASSSTLDRGFYNEQFF. In DNA, the CDR3 is TGTGCCAGCAGCTCGACCTTGGACAGGGGGTTCTACAATGAGCAGTTCTTC. The full variable domain, in which reference TRBV7-2 and TRBJ2-1 provide the parts outside the CDR3, is GAGVSQSPSNKVTEKGKDVELRCDPISGHTALYWYRQSLGQGLEFLIYFQGNSAPDKSGLPSDRFSAERTGGSVSTLTIQRTQQEDSAVYLCASSSTLDRGFYNEQFFGPGTRLTVL.